The following is a TCR beta chain sequence with its context. This clone was recorded a few times. The antigen it recognizes is unknown. Base qualities were left out, and no much larger clone turns up one base away. The V end loses 1 base and the J end loses 3 bases, and a stretch of 7 bases separates them. Per the germline V gene, SGHRS is the CDR1 and YFSETQ is the CDR2. The CDR3, cysteine through phenylalanine, is 14 amino acids long. Left in the record is the CDR3 DNA by itself, 42 bases read in frame from the first base. TCR beta CDR3 regions were sequenced from DNA using the immunoSEQ Assay. In the paper's pipeline: To compute T cell density, TCR beta template counts were normalized to usable DNA, which was estimated by amplifying housekeeping genes. The preseqR package was used to estimate richness by extrapolating to 400,000 templates for PBMC samples and to 120,000 templates for tissue samples. Clonality was taken to be one minus Pielou's evenness. Differential abundance testing on productive amino-acid clonotypes, with a minimum total count of 5 and an alpha of 0.1, was used to identify tissue-enriched TCRs. The Jaccard Index and the Morisita Overlap Index were used to measure repertoire overlap between compartments. TCR beta CDR3s were clustered by GLIPH together with public tetramer-defined viral CDR3s, and at least three viral sequences plus V-gene enrichment were required for viral motifs. The table was pulled from immuneACCESS by TCRdb, which kept in-frame rearrangements only. Such tables lose some clones; where checked, under half of the loss comes from unresolved V genes, and the rest has no known cause. The DNA gave D and trimming, while V, J and clone size come from that table. The sample table holds about 79,000 clones, of which 84% were seen once. In total, the top ten clones hold 13% of the sample.

At diagnosis, peripheral blood, uninvolved tumor-adjacent lung and tumor were collected and were preserved as a mix of fresh-frozen and FFPE material. Blood samples were analyzed as peripheral blood mononuclear cells for TCR repertoire profiling. The record originates from a study of T cells in localized non-small cell lung cancer (TCRdb year 2020). About the study as a whole: The study examined T cell repertoires in a few hundred patients with early-stage NSCLC and compared tumors with uninvolved tumor-adjacent lungs. The cohort was made up of under 250 treatment-naive NSCLC patients whose localized lung tumors had been resected. NSCLC patients had a mean age of approximately 70 years, and around 140 were male and over 85 female. Broader findings and caveats from the paper: Because multi-region tumor sequencing was not performed, intratumor heterogeneity could not be ruled out. Longer overall survival was associated with higher blood T cell density, whereas shorter survival was associated with higher adjacent-lung clonality. Because of the exploratory design, TCR variables were selected using unadjusted p-values without false-discovery rate correction. The highest T cell clonality was observed in uninvolved tumor-adjacent lung, where clonality exceeded that of tumor, suggesting that antigenic responses were more focused in uninvolved tumor-adjacent lung. A median of 57 of the top 100 tumor clones were detected in paired uninvolved adjacent lung, and around 30 of these tumor clones were also found among the top 100 clones of the paired uninvolved adjacent lung.

The rearrangement joined TRBV5-1 to TRBJ2-2, with an unclear D gene assignment. Sequenced material: peripheral blood, taken before any cancer treatment. This clonotype was sampled from a female donor aged 60 or older with stage I lung adenocarcinoma. The CDR3 protein is CASSLQADTGELFF. At the DNA level, the sequence is TGCGCCAGCAGCTTGCAGGCCGACACCGGGGAGCTGTTTTTT.